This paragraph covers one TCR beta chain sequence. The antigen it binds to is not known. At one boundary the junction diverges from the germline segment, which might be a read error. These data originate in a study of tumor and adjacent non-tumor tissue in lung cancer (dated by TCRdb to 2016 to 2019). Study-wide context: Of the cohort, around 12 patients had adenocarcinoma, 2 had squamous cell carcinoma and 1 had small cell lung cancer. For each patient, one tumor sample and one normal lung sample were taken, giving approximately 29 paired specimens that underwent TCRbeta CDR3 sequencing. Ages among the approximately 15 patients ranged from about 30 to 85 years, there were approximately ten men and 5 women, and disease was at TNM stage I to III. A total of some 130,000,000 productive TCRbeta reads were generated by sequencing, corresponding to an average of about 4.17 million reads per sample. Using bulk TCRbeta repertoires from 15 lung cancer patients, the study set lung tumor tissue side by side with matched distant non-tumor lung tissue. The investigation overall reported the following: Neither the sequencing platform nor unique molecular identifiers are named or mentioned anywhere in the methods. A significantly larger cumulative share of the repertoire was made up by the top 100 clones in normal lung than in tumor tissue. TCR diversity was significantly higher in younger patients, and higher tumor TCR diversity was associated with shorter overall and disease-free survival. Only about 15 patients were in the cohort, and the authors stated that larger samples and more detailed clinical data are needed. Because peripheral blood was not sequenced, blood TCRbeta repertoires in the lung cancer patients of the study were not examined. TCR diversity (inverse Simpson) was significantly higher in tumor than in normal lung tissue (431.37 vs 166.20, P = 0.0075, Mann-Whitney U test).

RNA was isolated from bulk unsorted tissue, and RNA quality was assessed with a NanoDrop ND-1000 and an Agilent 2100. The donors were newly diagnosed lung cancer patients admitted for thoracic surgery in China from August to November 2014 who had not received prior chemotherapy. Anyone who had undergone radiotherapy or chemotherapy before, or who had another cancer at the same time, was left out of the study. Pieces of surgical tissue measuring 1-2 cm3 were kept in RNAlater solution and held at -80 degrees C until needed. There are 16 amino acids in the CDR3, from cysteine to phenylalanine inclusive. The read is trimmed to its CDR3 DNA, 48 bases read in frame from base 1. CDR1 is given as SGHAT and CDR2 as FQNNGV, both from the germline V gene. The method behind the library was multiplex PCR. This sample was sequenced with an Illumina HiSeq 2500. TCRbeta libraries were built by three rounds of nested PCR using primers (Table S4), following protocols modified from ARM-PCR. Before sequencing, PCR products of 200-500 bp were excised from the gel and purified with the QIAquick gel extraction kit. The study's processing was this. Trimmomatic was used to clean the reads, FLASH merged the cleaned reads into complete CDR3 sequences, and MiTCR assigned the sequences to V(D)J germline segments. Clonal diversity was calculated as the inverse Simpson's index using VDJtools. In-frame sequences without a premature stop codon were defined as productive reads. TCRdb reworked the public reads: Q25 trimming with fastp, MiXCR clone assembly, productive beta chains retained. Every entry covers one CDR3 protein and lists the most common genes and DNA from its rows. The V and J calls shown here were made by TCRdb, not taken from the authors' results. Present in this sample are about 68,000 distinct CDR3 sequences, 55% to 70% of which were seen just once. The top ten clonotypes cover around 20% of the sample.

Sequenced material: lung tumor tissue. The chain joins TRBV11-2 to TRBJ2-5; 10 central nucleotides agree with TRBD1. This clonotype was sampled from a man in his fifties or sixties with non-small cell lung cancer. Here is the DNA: TGTGCCAGCAACCGCCCGGGACAGGGGATGACGGAGACCCACTACTTC. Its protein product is CASNRPGQGMTETHYF.